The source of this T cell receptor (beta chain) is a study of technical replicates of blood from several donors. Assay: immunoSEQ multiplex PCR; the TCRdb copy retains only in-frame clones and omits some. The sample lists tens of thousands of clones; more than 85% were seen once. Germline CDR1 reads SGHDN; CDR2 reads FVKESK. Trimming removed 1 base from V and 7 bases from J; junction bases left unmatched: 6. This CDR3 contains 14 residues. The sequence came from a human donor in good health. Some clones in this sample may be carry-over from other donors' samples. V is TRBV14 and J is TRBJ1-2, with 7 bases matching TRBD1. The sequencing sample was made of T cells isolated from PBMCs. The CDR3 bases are TGTGCCAGCAGCCAAGCCTGGACAGGTGGTGGCTACACCTTC. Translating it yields CASSQAWTGGGYTF.